Sequencing of this T cell receptor (beta chain) was carried out in a study of T-cell memory formation after mild COVID-19. As for the study in general: Clustering of TCRs was largely donor specific.

Per germline, CDR1 SGHRS and CDR2 YFSETQ. The length of the CDR3 is 15 residues. The ends lost 4 bases at V and 3 bases at J; junction bases unmatched: 7. The sample holds a few counts of this clonotype. TCRdb itself ran the 5' RACE reads through MiXCR, one entry per CDR3 protein. This table holds around 320,000 distinct CDR3 sequences, around 27% found once. The sequence came from an adult woman who had mild COVID-19 (a few samples of this study predate the infection). Cell type and time point are not known. The chain recombines TRBV5-1 with TRBJ2-3; 8 positions agree with TRBD1. The sample was PBMCs or a T cell subset sorted from them (not recorded which). The CDR3 sequence is CASSLQGGETDTQYF. The CDR3 coding sequence is TGCGCCAGCAGCCTACAGGGGGGCGAGACAGATACGCAGTATTTT.